The next 2 T cell receptor beta chains were all read from a single sample in a study of neurological immune-mediated disorders. Documented time point: longitudinal time-point 2. MiXCR, run by TCRdb on the 5' RACE reads, gives a single entry per CDR3 protein. The table records about 80,000 distinct CDR3 sequences, 5% to 6.5% of them present only once. Sequencing was performed on PBMCs. These receptors came from an older woman with multiple sclerosis.

This clonotype has a count of ten or more. The chain has TRBV15 and TRBJ2-1; D might be TRBD1 (6 bases). V lost 0 bases to trimming and J lost 3 bases, with 21 bases between them. The length of the CDR3 is 19 residues. Germline assignment: CDR1 LNHNV and CDR2 YYDKDF (reference sequence). The CDR3 DNA sequence: TGTGCCACCAGCAGAGAATTCTCACAGGGCCCTAACCTCTACAATGAGCAGTTCTTC. As protein: CATSREFSQGPNLYNEQFF.

There are many counts of this clonotype. CDR3 loop: CASGTGDLNEKLFF. DNA for the CDR3: TGCGCCAGCGGAACAGGGGACCTCAATGAAAAACTGTTTTTT. The rearrangement joins TRBV5-1 to TRBJ1-4; TRBD1 matches 7 bases. Germline CDR1 and CDR2: SGHRS and YFSETQ. V was clipped by 7 bases and J by 5 bases; unmatched bases: 8. This CDR3 is built from 14 residues.